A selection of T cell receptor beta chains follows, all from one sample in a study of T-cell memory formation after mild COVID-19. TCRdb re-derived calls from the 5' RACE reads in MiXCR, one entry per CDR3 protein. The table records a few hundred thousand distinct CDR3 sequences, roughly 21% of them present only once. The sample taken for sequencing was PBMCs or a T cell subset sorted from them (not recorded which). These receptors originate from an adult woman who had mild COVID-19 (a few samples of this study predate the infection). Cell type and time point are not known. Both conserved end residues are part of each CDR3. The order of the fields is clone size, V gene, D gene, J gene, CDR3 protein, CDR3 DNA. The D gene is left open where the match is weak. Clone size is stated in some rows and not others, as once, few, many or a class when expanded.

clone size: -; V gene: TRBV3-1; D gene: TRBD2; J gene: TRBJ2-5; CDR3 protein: CASSHDSGLAGGAGETQYF; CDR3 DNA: TGTGCCAGCAGCCACGATTCGGGACTAGCGGGAGGGGCCGGAGAGACCCAGTACTTC
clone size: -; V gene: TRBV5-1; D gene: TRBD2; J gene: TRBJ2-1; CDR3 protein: CASSLTSGNDEQFF; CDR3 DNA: TGCGCCAGCAGCTTGACTAGCGGGAACGATGAGCAGTTCTTC
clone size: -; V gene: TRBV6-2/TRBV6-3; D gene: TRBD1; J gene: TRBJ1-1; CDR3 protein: CASREDRGAEAFF; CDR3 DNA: TGTGCCAGCAGGGAAGACAGGGGTGCTGAAGCTTTCTTT
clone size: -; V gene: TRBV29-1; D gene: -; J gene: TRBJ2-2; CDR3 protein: CSVRGLNTGELFF; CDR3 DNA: TGCAGCGTGAGGGGACTGAACACCGGGGAGCTGTTTTTT
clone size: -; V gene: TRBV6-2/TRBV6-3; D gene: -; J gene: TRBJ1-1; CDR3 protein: CASTGQADTEAFF; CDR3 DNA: TGTGCCAGCACCGGTCAGGCGGACACTGAAGCTTTCTTT
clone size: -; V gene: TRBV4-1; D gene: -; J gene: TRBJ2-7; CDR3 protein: CASSQTFRGPYEQYF; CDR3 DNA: TGCGCCAGCAGCCAGACCTTTCGCGGACCCTACGAGCAGTACTTC
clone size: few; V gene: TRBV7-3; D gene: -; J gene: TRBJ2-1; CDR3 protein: CASSPGNHNEQFF; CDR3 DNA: TGTGCCAGCAGTCCAGGGAACCACAATGAGCAGTTCTTC
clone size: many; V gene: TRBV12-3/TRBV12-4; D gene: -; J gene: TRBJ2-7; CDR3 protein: CASSPAYEQYF; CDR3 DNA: TGTGCCAGCAGCCCGGCCTACGAGCAGTACTTC
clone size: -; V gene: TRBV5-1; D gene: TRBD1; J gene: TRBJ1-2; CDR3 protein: CASTSDGTGGGYTF; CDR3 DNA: TGCGCCAGCACCTCGGATGGGACAGGAGGTGGCTACACCTTC
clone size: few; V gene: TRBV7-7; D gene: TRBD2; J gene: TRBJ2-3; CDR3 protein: CASSFRGGEDTQYF; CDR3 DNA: TGTGCCAGCAGCTTTCGCGGGGGGGAAGATACGCAGTATTTT
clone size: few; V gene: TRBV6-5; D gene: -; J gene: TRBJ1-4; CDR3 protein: CASSPGREKLFF; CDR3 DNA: TGTGCCAGCAGTCCCGGGCGTGAAAAACTGTTTTTT
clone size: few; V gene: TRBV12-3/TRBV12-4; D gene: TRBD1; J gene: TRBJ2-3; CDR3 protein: CASSRGQGRTDTQYF; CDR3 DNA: TGTGCCAGCAGCCGGGGACAGGGCAGAACAGATACGCAGTATTTT
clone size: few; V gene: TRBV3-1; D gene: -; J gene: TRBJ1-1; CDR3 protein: CASSLGLGTKAFF; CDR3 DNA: TGTGCCAGCAGCCTAGGACTTGGGACGAAAGCTTTCTTT
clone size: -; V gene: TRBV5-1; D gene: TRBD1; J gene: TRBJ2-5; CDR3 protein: CASSIQGAVETQYF; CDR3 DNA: TGCGCCAGCAGCATACAGGGGGCTGTTGAGACCCAGTACTTC
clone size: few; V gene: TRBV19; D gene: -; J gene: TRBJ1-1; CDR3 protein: CASTNAGHWEMNTEAFF; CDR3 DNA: TGTGCCAGTACCAATGCGGGTCATTGGGAGATGAACACTGAAGCTTTCTTT
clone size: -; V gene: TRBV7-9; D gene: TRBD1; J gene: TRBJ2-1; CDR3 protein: CASSSRDRAPFF; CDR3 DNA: TGTGCCAGCAGCTCCCGGGACAGGGCCCCGTTCTTC
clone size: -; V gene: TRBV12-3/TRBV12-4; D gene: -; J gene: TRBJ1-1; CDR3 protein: CASGTSRGNTEAFF; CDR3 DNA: TGTGCCAGCGGAACCTCAAGGGGAAACACTGAAGCTTTCTTT
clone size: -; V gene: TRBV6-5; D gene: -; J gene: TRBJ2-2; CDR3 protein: CASSYGRGYLSNTGELFF; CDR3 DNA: TGTGCCAGCAGTTATGGCAGGGGATACCTTTCGAACACCGGGGAGCTGTTTTTT
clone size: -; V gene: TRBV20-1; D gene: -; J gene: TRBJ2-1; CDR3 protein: CSATSVTSYNEQFF; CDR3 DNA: TGCAGTGCCACCTCGGTCACCTCTTACAATGAGCAGTTCTTC
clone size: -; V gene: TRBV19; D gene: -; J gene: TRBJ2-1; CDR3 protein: CASSIGGGSSYNEQFF; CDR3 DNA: TGTGCCAGTAGTATAGGGGGCGGTAGCTCCTACAATGAGCAGTTCTTC
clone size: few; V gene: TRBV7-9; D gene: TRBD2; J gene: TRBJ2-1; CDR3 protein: CASSLGAGGPGDEQFF; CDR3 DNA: TGTGCCAGCAGCTTAGGAGCGGGAGGGCCTGGGGATGAGCAGTTCTTC
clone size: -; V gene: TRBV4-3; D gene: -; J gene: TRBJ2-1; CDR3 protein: CASSQDNTAYNEQFF; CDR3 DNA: TGCGCCAGCAGCCAAGATAATACAGCCTACAATGAGCAGTTCTTC
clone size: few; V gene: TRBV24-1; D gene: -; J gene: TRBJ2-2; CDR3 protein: CATSDRQITDTGELFF; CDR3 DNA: TGTGCCACCAGTGATCGACAGATAACGGACACCGGGGAGCTGTTTTTT
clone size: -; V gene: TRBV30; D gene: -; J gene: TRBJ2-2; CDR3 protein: CAWSFGRVLTGELFF; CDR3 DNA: TGTGCCTGGAGTTTCGGCAGGGTGCTCACCGGGGAGCTGTTTTTT
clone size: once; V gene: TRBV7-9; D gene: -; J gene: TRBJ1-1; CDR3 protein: CASSLKQLNTEAFF; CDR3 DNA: TGTGCCAGCAGCTTAAAACAACTTAACACTGAAGCTTTCTTT
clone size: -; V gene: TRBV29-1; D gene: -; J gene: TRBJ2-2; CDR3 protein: CSVEDGGAQNTGELFF; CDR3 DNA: TGCAGCGTTGAAGATGGAGGAGCACAGAACACCGGGGAGCTGTTTTTT
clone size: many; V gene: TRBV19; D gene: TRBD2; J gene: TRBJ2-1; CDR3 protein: CASSRLAGRPYNEQFF; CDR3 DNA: TGTGCCAGTAGTAGACTAGCGGGAAGACCCTACAATGAGCAGTTCTTC
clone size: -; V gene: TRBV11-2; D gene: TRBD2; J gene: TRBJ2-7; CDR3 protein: CASSLVTSGDIYEQYF; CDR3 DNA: TGTGCCAGCAGCTTAGTCACTAGCGGGGACATTTACGAGCAGTACTTC
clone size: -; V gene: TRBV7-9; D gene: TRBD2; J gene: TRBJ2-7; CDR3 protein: CASSLVKGAGLYYEQYF; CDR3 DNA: TGTGCCAGCAGCTTAGTTAAAGGAGCGGGACTATACTACGAGCAGTACTTC
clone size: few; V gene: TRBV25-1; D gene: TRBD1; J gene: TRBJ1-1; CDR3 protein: CASSQAGTGGTEAFF; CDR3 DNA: TGTGCCAGCAGCCAAGCCGGGACAGGGGGCACTGAAGCTTTCTTT
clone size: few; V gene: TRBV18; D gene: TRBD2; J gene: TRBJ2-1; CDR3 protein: CASSPGLDNEQFF; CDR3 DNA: TGTGCCAGCTCACCAGGACTAGACAATGAGCAGTTCTTC